This T cell receptor (beta chain) was captured in a study of Graves' ophthalmopathy and Graves' hyperthyroidism. General study findings and limits: In blood, most expanded thyroid clonotypes above 0.001 frequency were also detected. Ophthalmopathy was separated from stable hyperthyroidism by a 13-signature model with 85% to 90% sensitivity and around 81% specificity.

Points on this clonotype: The antigen is not known.

The diagnosis was founded upon clinical symptoms, serum thyroxine, TRAb, thyroid ultrasound and orbital computed tomography. PBMCs originated in about 9.8 ml of fresh peripheral blood. The ends were cut back, 0 bases at V and 7 bases at J, with 9 bases in the middle. CDR3 length: 12 residues. Germline values: CDR1 DFQATT, CDR2 SNEGSKA (reference sequence). Amplified material comprised TCR beta CDR3 regions derived from RNA transcripts. An initial RT-PCR round employing HTBI primers preceded a second-round multiplex PCR. Each CDR3 protein gets one entry after TCRdb re-called the multiplex PCR reads with MiXCR. The sample includes 650,000 to 800,000 distinct CDR3 sequences, just over 40% of them seen just once.

The receptor was isolated from an adult man with Graves' ophthalmopathy. The genes are TRBV20-1 and TRBJ1-1; D is perhaps TRBD1 (5 bases). Sequenced: peripheral blood. DNA for the CDR3: TGCAGTGCTAGAGATGGGGCTGGTGAAGCTTTCTTT. This gives the protein CSARDGAGEAFF.